This paragraph reports one T cell receptor (beta chain). The target antigen is unknown. This record comes from a study of STAT3 mutations in large granular lymphocyte leukemia. The repertoire was sequenced with immunoSEQ multiplex PCR; TCRdb's copy has only in-frame clones and lacks some. The sample contains about 39,000 clones, about 81% of which appear only once. Study-wide results and caveats: At least one immunodominant TCR beta clonotype appeared in every T-cell large granular lymphocyte leukemia patient.

Sequencing was done on a sample of PBMCs. The origin of this receptor is a human donor with T large granular lymphocyte leukemia. Some clones in this sample may be carry-over from other donors' samples.

CDR3: CASSPGQVEDTQYF. The CDR3 DNA reads TGCGCCAGCAGCCCGGGACAGGTAGAAGATACGCAGTATTTT. The gene calls are TRBV5-1 and TRBJ2-3; 8 bases fit TRBD1. The V segment lost 4 bases and the J segment 5 bases; nucleotides outside the gene matches: 6. The CDR3 has 14 amino acids. CDR1 and CDR2 (germline): SGHRS, YFSETQ. Full variable domain (missing parts from reference TRBV5-1 and TRBJ2-3): KAGVTQTPRYLIKTRGQQVTLSCSPISGHRSVSWYQQTPGQGLQFLFEYFSETQRNKGNFPGRFSGRQFSNSRSEMNVSTLELGDSALYLCASSPGQVEDTQYFGPGTRLTVL.